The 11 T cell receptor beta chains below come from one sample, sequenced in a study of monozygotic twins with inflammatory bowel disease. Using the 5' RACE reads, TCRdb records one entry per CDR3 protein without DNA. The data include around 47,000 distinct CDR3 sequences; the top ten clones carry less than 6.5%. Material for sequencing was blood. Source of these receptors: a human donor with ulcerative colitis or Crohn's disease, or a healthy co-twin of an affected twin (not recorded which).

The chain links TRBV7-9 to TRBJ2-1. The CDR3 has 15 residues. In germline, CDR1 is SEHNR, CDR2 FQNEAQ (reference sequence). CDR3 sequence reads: CASRSSGFIQNEQFF.

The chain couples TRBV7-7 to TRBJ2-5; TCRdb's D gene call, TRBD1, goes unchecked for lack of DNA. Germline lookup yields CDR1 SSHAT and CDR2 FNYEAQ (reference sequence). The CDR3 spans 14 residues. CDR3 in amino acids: CASSRTGVGETQYF.

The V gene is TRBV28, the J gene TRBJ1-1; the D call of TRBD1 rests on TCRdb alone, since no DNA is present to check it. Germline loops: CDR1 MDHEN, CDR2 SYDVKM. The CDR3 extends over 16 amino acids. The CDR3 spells CASKYRVSLLNTEAFF.

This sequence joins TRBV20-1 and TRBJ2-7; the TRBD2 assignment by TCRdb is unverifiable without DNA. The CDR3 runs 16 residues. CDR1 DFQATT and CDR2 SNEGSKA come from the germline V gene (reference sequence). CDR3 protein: CSARGTSGGHSYEQYF.

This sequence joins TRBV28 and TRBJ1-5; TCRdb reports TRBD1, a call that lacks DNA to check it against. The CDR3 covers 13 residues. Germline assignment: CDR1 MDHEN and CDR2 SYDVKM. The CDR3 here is CANSGRGNQPQHF.

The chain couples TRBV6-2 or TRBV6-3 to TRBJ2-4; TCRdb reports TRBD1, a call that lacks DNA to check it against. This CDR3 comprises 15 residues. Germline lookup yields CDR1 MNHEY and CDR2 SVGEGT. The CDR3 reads CASSSQTGVANIQYF.

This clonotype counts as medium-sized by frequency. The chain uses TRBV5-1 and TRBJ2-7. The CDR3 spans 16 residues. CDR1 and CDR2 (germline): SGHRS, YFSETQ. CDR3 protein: CASSLAGRPTSYEQYF.

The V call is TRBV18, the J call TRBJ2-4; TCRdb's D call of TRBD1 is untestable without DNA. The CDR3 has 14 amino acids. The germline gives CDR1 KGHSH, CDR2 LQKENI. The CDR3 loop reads CASSVGQGVNIQYF.

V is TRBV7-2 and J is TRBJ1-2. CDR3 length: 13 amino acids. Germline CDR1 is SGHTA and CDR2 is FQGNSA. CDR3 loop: CASSLDGNYGYTF.

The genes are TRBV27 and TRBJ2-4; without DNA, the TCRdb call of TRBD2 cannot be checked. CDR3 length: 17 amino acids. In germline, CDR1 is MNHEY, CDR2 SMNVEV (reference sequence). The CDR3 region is CASKNRGTSGTKNMQYF.

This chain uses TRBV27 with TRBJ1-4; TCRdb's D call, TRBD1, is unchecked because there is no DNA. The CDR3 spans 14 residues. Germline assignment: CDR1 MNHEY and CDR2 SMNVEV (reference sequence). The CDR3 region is CASTSDRGREKLFF.